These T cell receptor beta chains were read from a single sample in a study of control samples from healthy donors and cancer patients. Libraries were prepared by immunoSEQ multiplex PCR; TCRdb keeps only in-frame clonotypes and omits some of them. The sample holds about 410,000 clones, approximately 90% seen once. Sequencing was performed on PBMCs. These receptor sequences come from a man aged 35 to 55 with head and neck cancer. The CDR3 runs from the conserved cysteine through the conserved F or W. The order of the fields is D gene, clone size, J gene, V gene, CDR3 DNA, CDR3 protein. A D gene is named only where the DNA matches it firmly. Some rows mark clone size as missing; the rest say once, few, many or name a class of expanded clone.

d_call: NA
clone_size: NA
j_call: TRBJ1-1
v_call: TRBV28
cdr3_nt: TGTGCCAGCAGCCTAAGGGATTGGACGGTGAACACTGAAGCTTTCTTT
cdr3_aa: CASSLRDWTVNTEAFF

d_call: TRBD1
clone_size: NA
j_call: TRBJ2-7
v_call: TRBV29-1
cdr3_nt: TGCAGCGTGACGCGGACAGGGGAGTCAGGCGAGCAGTACTTC
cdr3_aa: CSVTRTGESGEQYF

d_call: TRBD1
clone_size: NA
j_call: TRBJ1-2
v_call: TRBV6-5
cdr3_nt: TGTGCCAGCAGACCCGACAGGGGCAATGGCTACACCTTC
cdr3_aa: CASRPDRGNGYTF

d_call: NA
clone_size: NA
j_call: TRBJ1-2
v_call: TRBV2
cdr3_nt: TGTGCCAGCACCCCTCCAGGGCGGGTCTATGGCTACACCTTC
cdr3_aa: CASTPPGRVYGYTF

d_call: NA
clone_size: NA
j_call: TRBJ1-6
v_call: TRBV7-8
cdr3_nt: TGTGCCAGCAGCATCGCGGGGGCCTCCTATAATTCACCCCTCCACTTT
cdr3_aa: CASSIAGASYNSPLHF

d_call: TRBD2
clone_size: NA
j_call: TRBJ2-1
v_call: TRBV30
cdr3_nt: TGTGCCTGGAGTGTACCGGGAGGGCCCGGCTTCTTC
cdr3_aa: CAWSVPGGPGFF

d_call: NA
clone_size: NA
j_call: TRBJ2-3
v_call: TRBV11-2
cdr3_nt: TGTGCCAGCAGCTTAGGTTGGGGTGGGACAGATACGCAGTATTTT
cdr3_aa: CASSLGWGGTDTQYF

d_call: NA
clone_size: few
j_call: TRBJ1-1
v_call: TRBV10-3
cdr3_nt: TGTGCCATCAGCGCCAGGGATGGCGGGGGGGACACTGAAGCTTTCTTT
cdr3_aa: CAISARDGGGDTEAFF

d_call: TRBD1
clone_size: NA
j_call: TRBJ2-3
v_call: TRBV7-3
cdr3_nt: TGTGCCAGCAGCCCAGTGGGGGACAGATACACAGATACGCAGTATTTT
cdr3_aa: CASSPVGDRYTDTQYF

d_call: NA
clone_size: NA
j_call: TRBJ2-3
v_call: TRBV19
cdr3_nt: TGTGCCAGTAGTGTATTGGGGGGCGCGGATACGCAGTATTTT
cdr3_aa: CASSVLGGADTQYF

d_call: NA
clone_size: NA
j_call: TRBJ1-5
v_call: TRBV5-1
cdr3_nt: TGCGCCAGCAGCTTCGGGGTCGGCAATCAGCCCCAGCATTTT
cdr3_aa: CASSFGVGNQPQHF

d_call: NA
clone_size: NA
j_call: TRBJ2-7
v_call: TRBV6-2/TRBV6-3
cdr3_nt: TGTGCCAGCAGCCTGGACACCTCCTACGAGCAGTACTTC
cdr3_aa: CASSLDTSYEQYF

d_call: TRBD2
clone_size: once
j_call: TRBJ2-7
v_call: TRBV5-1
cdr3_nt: TGCGCCAGCAGCTTGGATACTAGCGGGACTTACGAGCAGTACTTC
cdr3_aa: CASSLDTSGTYEQYF

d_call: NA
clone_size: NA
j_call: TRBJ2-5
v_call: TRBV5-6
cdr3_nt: TGTGCCAGCAGCTTTGCCTCAGGGATCGGGAAGGAGACCCAGTACTTC
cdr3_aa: CASSFASGIGKETQYF

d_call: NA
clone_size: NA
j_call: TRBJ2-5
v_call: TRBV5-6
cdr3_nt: TGTGCCAGCAGCTTTCCCCGCGCGGCCCAGTACTTC
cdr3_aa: CASSFPRAAQYF

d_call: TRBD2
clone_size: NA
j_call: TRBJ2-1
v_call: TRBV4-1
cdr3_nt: TGCGCCAGCAGCCAAGATTTATCGGCACAGCGGGGCCACAATGAGCAGTTCTTC
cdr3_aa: CASSQDLSAQRGHNEQFF

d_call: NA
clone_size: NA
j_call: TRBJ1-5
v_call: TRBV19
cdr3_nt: TGTGCCAGTAGTTGGGCCGGGTTAGGTCAGCCCCAGCATTTT
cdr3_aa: CASSWAGLGQPQHF

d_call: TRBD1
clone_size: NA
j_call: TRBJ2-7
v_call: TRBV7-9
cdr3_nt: TGTGCCAGCAGGGGACCCGGGGACAGTCGCTACGAGCAGTACTTC
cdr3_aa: CASRGPGDSRYEQYF

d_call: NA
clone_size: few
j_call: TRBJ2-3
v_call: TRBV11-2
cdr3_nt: TGTGCCAGCAGCTGGAGCACAGATACGCAGTATTTT
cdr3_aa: CASSWSTDTQYF

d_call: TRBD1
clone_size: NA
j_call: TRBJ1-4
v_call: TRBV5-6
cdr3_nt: TGTGCCAGCAGCTTGGGGACAGGGCTTGAAAAACTGTTTTTT
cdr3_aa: CASSLGTGLEKLFF

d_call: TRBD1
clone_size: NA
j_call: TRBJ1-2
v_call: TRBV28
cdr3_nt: TGTGCCAGCAGGCCCCAGGGGGAAGGTCACTATGGCTACACCTTC
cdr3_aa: CASRPQGEGHYGYTF

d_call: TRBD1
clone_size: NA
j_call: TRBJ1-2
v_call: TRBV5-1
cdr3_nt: TGCGCCAGCAGCTTCGGGACAGAACTCATCCCTCTATATGGCTACACCTTC
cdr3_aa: CASSFGTELIPLYGYTF

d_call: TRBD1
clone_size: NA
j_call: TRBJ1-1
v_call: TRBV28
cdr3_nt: TGTGCCAGCAGTACCCGACAGGGAGGGATGAACACTGAAGCTTTCTTT
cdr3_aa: CASSTRQGGMNTEAFF

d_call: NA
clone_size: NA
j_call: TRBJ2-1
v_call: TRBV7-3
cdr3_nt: TGTGCCAGCAGCGCCCAGACACTTAGCTCCTACAATGAGCAGTTCTTC
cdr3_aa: CASSAQTLSSYNEQFF

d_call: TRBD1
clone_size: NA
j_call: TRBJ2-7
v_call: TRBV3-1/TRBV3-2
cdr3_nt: TGTGCCAGCAGGCAGGGACAGGAGCAGTACTTC
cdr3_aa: CASRQGQEQYF

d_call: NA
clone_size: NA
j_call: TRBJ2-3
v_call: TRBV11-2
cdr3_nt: TGTGCCAGCAGCTTACGGGTGGATACGCAGTATTTT
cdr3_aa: CASSLRVDTQYF

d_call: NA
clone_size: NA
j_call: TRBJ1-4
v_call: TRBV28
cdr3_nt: TGTGCCAGCAGTACGCAGGGTGCAACTAATGAAAAACTGTTTTTT
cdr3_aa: CASSTQGATNEKLFF

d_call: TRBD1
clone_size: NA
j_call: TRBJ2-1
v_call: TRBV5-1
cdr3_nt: TGCGCCAGCAGCCGAACGCTGGGACAGGCCGCCAATGAGCAGTTCTTC
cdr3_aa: CASSRTLGQAANEQFF

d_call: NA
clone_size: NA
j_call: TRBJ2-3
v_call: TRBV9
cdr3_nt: TGTGCCAGCAGCGGTCGACTGTCAACTAGCACAGATACGCAGTATTTT
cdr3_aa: CASSGRLSTSTDTQYF

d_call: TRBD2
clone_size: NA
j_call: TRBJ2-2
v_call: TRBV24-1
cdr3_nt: TGTGCCACCAGGGCGGGAGCGGCCGGGGAGCTGTTTTTT
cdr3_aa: CATRAGAAGELFF

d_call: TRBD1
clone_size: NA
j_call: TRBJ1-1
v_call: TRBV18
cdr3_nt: TGTGCCAGCTCCCGGACAGGGGAGAAGAACACTGAAGCTTTCTTT
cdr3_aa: CASSRTGEKNTEAFF

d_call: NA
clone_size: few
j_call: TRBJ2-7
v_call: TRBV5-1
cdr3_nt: TGCGCCAGCAGCCACACCCTCCGGGCCGATTCATCCTACGAGCAGTACTTC
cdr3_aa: CASSHTLRADSSYEQYF

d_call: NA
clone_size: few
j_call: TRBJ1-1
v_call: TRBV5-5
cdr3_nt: TGTGCCAGCAGCTTGTGGGTGAACACTGAAGCTTTCTTT
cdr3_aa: CASSLWVNTEAFF

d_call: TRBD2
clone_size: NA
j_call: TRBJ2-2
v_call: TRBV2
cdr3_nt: TGTGCCAGCAGCGACCGACTAGCGGGAGGTAGTTTTGCCCGGGAGCTGTTTTTT
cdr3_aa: CASSDRLAGGSFARELFF

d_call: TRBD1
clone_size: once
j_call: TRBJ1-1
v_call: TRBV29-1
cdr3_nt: TGCAGCGCTTCGACAGGGGGGGACACTGAAGCTTTCTTT
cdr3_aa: CSASTGGDTEAFF

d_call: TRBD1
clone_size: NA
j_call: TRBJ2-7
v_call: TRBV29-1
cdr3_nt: TGCAGCGTTGAAGACCAGGGGGTCTACGAGCAGTACTTC
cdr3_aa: CSVEDQGVYEQYF

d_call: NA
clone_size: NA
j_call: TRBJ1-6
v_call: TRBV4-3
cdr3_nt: TGCGCCAGCAGCCAAGATCCCAGCTCCTATAATTCACCCCTCCACTTT
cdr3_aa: CASSQDPSSYNSPLHF

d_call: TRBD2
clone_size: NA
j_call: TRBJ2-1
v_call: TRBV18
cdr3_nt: TGTGCCAGCTCCAAGACTAGCGGGGGCGATGAGCAGTTCTTC
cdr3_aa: CASSKTSGGDEQFF

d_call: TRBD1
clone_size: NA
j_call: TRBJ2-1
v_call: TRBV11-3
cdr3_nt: TGTGCCAGCAGCTTAACTTGGGACAGGGGGCGCTGGGAGCAGTTCTTC
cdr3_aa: CASSLTWDRGRWEQFF

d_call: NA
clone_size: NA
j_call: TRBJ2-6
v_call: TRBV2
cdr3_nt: TGTGCCAGCAGTTTAAGGGGGGCCTCTGGGGCCAACGTCCTGACTTTC
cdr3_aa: CASSLRGASGANVLTF

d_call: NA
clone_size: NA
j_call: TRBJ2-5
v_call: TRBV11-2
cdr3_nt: TGTGCCAGCAGCTTGGACGGTGGGCAAGAGACCCAGTACTTC
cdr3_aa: CASSLDGGQETQYF

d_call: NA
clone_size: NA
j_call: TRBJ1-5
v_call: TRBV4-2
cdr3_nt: TGTGCCAGCAGCCAGGCTGTCGGCCGCGTGTGGGATCAGCCCCAGCATTTT
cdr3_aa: CASSQAVGRVWDQPQHF

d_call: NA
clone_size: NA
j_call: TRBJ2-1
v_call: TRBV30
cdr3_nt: TGTGCCTGGATTCTACAGGGAGGCGGGTACAATGAGCAGTTCTTC
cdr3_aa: CAWILQGGGYNEQFF

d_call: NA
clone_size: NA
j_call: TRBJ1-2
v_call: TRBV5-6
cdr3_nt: TGTGCCAGCAGCTTCGGGACCGACGCTAACTATGGCTACACCTTC
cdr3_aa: CASSFGTDANYGYTF

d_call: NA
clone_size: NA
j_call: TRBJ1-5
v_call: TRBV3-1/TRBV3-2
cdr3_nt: TGTGCCAGCAGCCAAGCAACGGGTAGTCAGCCCCAGCATTTT
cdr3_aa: CASSQATGSQPQHF